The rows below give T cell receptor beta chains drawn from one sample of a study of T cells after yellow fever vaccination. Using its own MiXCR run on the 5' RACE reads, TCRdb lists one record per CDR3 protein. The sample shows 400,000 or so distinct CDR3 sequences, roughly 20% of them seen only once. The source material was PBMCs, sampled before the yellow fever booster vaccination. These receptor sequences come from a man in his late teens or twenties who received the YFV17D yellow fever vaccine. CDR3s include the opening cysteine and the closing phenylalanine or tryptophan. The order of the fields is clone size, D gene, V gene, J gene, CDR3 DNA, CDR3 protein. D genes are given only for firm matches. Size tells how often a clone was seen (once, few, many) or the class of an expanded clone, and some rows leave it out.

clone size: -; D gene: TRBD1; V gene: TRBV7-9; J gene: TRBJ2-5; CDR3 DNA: TGTGCCAGCACCCCAGAACAGGGGGCAGGGGAGACCCAGTACTTC; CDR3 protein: CASTPEQGAGETQYF
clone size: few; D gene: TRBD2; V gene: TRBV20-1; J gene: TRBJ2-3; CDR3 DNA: TGCAGCTGTATCTCTAGCGGGGGAGTTACAGATACGCAGTATTTT; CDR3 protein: CSCISSGGVTDTQYF
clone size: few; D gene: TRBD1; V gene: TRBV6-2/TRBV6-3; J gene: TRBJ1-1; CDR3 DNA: TGTGCCAGCAGTTCCGCTCAGGGGGACACTGAAGCTTTCTTT; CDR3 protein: CASSSAQGDTEAFF
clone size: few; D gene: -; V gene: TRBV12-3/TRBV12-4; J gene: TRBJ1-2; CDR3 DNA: TGTGCCAGCAGTTTACGGAGGGGAGGGTCCGGCTACACCTTC; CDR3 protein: CASSLRRGGSGYTF
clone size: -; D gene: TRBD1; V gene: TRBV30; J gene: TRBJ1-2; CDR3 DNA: TGTGCCTGGAGTGCTGGAAGGGGGCGAGGGGTTGGCTACACCTTC; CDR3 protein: CAWSAGRGRGVGYTF
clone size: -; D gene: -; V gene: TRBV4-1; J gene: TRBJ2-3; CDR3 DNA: TGCGCCAGCAGCCAAGACCTAGCTTTGACGCAGTATTTT; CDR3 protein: CASSQDLALTQYF
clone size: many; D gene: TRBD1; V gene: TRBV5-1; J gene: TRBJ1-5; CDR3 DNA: TGCGCCAGCAGCTTACAGGGGGGGGGTAATCAGCCCCAGCATTTT; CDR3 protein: CASSLQGGGNQPQHF
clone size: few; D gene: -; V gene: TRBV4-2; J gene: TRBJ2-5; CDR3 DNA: TGTGCCAGCAGCCAAGTAACGGGGGAGACCCAGTACTTC; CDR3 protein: CASSQVTGETQYF
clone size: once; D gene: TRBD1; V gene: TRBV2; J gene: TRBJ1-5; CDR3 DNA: TGTGCCAGCAGTGAGAGGGACAGAAATCAGCCCCAGCATTTT; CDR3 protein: CASSERDRNQPQHF
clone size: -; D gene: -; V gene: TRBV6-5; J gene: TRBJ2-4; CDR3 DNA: TGTGCCAGCACCTCCTGGGACCGCCCGAGGATTCAGTACTTC; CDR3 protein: CASTSWDRPRIQYF
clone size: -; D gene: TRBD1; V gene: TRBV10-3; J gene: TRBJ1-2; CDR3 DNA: TGTGCCATCAGACATACCACCCGGACAGGCTATGGCTACACCTTC; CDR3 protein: CAIRHTTRTGYGYTF
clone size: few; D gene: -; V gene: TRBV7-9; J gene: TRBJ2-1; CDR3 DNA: TGTGCCAGCAGCTTAGCGATGGCAGTGCGACGCGAGCAGTTCTTC; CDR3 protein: CASSLAMAVRREQFF
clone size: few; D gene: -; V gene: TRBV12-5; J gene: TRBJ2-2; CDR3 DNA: TGTGCTAGTGGTTTGGTACTGGGGAGAGGCACCGGGGAGCTGTTTTTT; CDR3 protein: CASGLVLGRGTGELFF
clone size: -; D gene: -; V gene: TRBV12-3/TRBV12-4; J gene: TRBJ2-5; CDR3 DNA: TGTGCCAGCAGTCAATTCTGGGAGACCCAGTACTTC; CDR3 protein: CASSQFWETQYF
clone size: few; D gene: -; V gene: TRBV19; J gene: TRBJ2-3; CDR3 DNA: TGTGCCAGTAGTACAGGGCCTAGCACAGATACGCAGTATTTT; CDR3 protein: CASSTGPSTDTQYF
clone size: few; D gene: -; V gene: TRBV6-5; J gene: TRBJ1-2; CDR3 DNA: TGTGCCAGCAGTGCCGGGACGGCCTACACCTTC; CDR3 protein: CASSAGTAYTF
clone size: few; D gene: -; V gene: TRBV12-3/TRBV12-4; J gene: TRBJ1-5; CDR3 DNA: TGTGCCAGCAGGTTGGGGCCAAGCAATCAGCCCCAGCATTTT; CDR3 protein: CASRLGPSNQPQHF
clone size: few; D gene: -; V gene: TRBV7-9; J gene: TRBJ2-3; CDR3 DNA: TGTGCCAGCAGCTTCGGGGTCCTGGGAGATACGCAGTATTTT; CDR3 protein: CASSFGVLGDTQYF
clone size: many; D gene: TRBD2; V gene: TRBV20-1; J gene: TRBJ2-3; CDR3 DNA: TGCAGTGCTAGAGATGTACAGCGGGGGACAGATACGCAGTATTTT; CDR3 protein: CSARDVQRGTDTQYF
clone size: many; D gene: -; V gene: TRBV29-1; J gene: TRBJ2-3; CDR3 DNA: TGCAGCGTGAGAAAAGATACGCAGTATTTT; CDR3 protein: CSVRKDTQYF
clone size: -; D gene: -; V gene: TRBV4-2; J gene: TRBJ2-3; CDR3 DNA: TGTGCCAGCAGCCCGACGGCGGCGGGCTACACAGATACGCAGTATTTT; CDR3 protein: CASSPTAAGYTDTQYF
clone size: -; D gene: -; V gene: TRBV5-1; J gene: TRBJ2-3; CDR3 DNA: TGCGCCAGCAGCTTGGCCCCAGGGCTAGATACGCAGTATTTT; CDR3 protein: CASSLAPGLDTQYF
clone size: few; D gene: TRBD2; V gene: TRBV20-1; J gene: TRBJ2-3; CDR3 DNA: TGCAGTGCTAGCAGAGCGGGGGGGCCAGATACGCAGTATTTT; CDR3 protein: CSASRAGGPDTQYF
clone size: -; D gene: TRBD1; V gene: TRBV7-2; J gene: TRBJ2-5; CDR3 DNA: TGTGCCAGCAGCTCGGGACAGGGAGAGACCCAGTACTTC; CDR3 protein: CASSSGQGETQYF
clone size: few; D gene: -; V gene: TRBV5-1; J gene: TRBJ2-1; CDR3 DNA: TGCGCCAGCAGCCCCGACGACCTAGGTTTCTCCTACAATGAGCAGTTCTTC; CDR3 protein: CASSPDDLGFSYNEQFF
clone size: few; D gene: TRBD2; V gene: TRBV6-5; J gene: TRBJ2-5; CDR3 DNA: TGTGCCAGCACCGACTCCGGCGGGGGGGCCCAAGAGACCCAGTACTTC; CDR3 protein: CASTDSGGGAQETQYF